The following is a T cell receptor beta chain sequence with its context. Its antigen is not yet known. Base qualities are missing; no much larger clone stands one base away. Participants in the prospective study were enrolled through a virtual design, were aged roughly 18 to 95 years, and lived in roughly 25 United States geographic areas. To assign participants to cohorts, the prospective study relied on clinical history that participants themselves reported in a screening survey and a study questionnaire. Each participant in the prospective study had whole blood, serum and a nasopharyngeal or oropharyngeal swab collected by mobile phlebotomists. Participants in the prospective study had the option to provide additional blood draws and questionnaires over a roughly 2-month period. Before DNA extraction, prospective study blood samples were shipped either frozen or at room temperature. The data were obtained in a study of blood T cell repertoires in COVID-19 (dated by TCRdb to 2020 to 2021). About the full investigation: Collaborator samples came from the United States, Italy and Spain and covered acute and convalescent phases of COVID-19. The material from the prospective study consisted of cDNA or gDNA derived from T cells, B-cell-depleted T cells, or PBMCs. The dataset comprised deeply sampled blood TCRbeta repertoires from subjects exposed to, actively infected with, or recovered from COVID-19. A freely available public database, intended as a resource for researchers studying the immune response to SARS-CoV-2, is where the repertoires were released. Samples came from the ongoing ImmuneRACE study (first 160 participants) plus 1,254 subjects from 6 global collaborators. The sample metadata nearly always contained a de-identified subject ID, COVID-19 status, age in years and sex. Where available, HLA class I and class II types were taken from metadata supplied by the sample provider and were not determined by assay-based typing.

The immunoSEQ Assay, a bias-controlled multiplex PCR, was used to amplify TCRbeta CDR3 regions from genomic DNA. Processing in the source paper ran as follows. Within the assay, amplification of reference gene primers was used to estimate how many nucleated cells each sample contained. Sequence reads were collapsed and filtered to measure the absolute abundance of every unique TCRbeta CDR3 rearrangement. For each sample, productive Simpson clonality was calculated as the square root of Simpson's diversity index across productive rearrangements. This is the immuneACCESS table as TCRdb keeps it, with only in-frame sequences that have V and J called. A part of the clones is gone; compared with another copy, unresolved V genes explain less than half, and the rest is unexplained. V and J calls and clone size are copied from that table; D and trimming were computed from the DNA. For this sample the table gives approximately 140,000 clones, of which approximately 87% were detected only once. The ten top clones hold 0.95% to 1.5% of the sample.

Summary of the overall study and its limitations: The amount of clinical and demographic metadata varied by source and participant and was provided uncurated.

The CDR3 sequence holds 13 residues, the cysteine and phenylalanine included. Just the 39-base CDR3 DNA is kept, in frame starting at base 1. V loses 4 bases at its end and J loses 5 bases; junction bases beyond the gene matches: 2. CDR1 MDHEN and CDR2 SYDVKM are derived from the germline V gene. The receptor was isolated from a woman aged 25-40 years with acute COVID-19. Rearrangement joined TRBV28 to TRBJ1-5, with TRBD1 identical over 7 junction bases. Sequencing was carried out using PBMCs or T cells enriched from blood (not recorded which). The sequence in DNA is TGTGCCAGCAGTTGGGACAGTTATCAGCCCCAGCATTTT. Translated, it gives CASSWDSYQPQHF.